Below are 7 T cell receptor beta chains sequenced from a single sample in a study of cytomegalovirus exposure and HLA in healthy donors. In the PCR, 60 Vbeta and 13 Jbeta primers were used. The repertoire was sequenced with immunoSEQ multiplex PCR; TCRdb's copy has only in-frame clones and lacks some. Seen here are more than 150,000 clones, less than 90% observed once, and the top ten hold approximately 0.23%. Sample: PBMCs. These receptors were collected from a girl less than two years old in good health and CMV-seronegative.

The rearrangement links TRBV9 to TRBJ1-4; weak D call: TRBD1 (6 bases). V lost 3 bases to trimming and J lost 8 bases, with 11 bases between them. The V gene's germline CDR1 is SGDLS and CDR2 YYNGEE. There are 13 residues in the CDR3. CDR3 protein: CASSGGRSEKLFF. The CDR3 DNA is TGTGCCAGCAGCGGGGGGCGTAGCGAAAAACTGTTTTTT.

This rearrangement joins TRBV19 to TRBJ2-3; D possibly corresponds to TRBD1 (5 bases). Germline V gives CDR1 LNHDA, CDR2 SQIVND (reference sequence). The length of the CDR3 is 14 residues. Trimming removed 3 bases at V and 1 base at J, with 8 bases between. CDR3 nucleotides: TGTGCCAGTAGTATTATAGGGGGCACAGATACGCAGTATTTT. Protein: CASSIIGGTDTQYF.

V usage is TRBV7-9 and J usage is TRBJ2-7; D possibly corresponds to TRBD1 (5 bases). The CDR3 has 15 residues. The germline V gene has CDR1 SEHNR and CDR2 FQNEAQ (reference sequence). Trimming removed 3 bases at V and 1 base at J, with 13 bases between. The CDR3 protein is CASSFPHQGSYEQYF. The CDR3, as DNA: TGTGCCAGCAGCTTTCCCCATCAGGGATCCTACGAGCAGTACTTC.

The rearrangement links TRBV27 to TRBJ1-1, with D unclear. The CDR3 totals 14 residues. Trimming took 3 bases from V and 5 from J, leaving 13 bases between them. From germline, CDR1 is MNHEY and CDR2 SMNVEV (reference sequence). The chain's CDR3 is CASSFLEGRTEAFF. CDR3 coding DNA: TGTGCCAGCAGTTTTTTAGAGGGTCGGACTGAAGCTTTCTTT.

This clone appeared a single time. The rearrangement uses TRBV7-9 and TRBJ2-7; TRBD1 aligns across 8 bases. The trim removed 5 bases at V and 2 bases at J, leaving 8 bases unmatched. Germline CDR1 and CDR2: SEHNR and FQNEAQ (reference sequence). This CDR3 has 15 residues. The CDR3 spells CASSPGRQGPYEQYF. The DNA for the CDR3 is TGTGCCAGCAGCCCAGGTCGACAGGGGCCCTACGAGCAGTACTTC.

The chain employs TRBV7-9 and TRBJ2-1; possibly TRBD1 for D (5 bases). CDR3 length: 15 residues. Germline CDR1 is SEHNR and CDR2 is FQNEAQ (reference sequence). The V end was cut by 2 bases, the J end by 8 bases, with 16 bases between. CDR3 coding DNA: TGTGCCAGCAGCTTAATTTTTCCAGGGATGGATGAGCAGTTCTTC. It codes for CASSLIFPGMDEQFF.

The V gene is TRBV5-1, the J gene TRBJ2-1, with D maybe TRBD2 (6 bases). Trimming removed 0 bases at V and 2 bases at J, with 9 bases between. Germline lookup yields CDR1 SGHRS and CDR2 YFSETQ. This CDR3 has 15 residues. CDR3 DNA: TGCGCCAGCAGCTTGGGACTAGATCCCTACAATGAGCAGTTCTTC. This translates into CASSLGLDPYNEQFF.